This T cell receptor (beta chain) was documented in a study of technical replicates of blood from a few donors. Trimming shortened V by 3 bases and J by 3 bases, and 11 bases separated the two germline ends. This CDR3 comprises 14 residues. Germline V lookup: CDR1 KGHSH, CDR2 LQKENI. The assay was immunoSEQ multiplex PCR, and TCRdb's table has in-frame clones only and misses some. The table has under 100,000 clones, 85% to 95% seen once. The rearrangement uses TRBV18 and TRBJ1-1; D might be TRBD1 (5 bases). The sequenced sample was T cells isolated from PBMCs. This clonotype was obtained from a human donor in good health. The CDR3 loop reads CASSPIRGDTEAFF. CDR3 DNA: TGTGCCAGCTCACCGATCCGGGGGGACACTGAAGCTTTCTTT.